The clone carrying this TCR beta chain was counted a single time. The antigen is not known. This sample is part of a study of cytomegalovirus exposure and HLA in healthy donors. Study in general: Membership in the Caucasian-associated ancestry cluster was found for 81% of roughly 400 genotyped donors.

The PCR was carried out with 60 Vbeta primers and 13 Jbeta primers. The table came from immunoSEQ multiplex PCR; TCRdb's copy has only in-frame clones and leaves some out. In the table there are about 110,000 clones, 79% of which are singletons. Trimming removed 10 bases from V and 1 base from J; junction bases left unmatched: 8. CDR1 is ENHRY, CDR2 SYGVKD, per germline. The CDR3 spans 15 residues. Overall study results and limits: The authors enumerated roughly 180 TCR beta chains as linked to cytomegalovirus.

The chain employs TRBV10-3 and TRBJ2-3; 10 positions match TRBD2. Sequencing was performed on PBMCs. This receptor was taken from a man aged 25 to 40 in good health and CMV-seropositive. This chain's CDR3 is CATEETSGGTDTQYF. The CDR3, as DNA: TGTGCCACCGAGGAAACTAGCGGGGGCACAGATACGCAGTATTTT.